This T cell receptor beta chain was obtained from a study of blood T cell repertoires in COVID-19. This table comes from immunoSEQ multiplex PCR, and its TCRdb copy is limited to in-frame clones, with some not included. The sample records 160,000 or so clones, approximately 87% being singletons. V shed 2 bases and J shed 4 bases, with 7 bases lying between them. The CDR3 sequence is 13 residues long. The germline gives CDR1 KGHDR, CDR2 SFDVKD. This receptor was identified in a woman aged 70-85 years with acute or convalescent COVID-19. The sample comprised peripheral blood. V and J are TRBV24-1 and TRBJ1-2, with D hard to call. CDR3 sequence (DNA): TGTGCCACCAGTGATTCAGGCCCCTATGGCTACACCTTC. Its translation is CATSDSGPYGYTF.